This entry describes one TCR beta chain. What it binds is unknown. This CDR3 region has 13 residues. Germline V gene data show CDR1 as SGHAT and CDR2 as FQNNGV. These data are taken from a study of post-analysis software for immune sequencing data. Regarding the study as a whole: Compared with controls, patients had more of about 5 TRBV segments, including TRBV5-6, TRBV5-1 and TRBV20-1. Among multiple sclerosis patients, normalized Chao1 diversity was significantly below that of controls. Pronounced co-clustering by F measure was evident among identically batched samples.

Presence of unique molecular identifiers characterized the TCR beta cDNA libraries. TCRdb re-called the PCR reads with MiXCR, one entry per CDR3 protein. The sample has roughly 670,000 distinct CDR3 sequences, 55% to 70% seen once; the top ten hold around 10%. The source material was blood. This rearrangement joins TRBV11-2 to TRBJ2-4; 10 bases fit TRBD2. The tail of the sequence fits TRBJ2-7 better, so the J call may be wrong. The clonotype comes from a girl aged 2 to 9 with multiple sclerosis. CDR3: CATTASGSHEQYF. Written as DNA, the CDR3 is TGTGCCACCACGGCTAGCGGGAGCCACGAGCAGTACTTC.